This T cell receptor (beta chain) was sequenced in a study of OX40 agonist ivuxolimab in advanced cancers. For context, the study as a whole: The costimulatory receptor OX40 (CD134) was targeted by ivuxolimab, a fully human IgG2 agonistic monoclonal antibody. Partial responses occurred in three dose-escalation patients, of whom one had hepatocellular carcinoma and two had cutaneous melanoma. The paper describes the monotherapy dose-escalation part (N of about 54 patients) of the phase I trial of ivuxolimab. Patients were allowed to have had prior anti-PD-1, anti-PD-L1 or anti-CTLA-4 therapy, and less than 45% of the dose-escalation patients had previously received checkpoint inhibitors. Among the approximately 54 dose-escalation patients, about 20 had hepatocellular carcinoma, roughly 15 melanoma, 9 renal cell carcinoma and 9 head and neck cancer. Peripheral TCRbeta sequencing was intended to test whether TCR sequence diversity was altered and clonal T-cell expansion was caused by ivuxolimab. The dose-escalation cohort was over 70% male with a mean age of about 60 years, ranging from about 20 to 80. Intravenous ivuxolimab was administered to patients every 2 weeks at six dose levels: 0.01, 0.1, 0.3, 1.5, 3 and 10 mg/kg.

Study-level results and caveats: After ivuxolimab, expanded clones were on average more numerous among CD8+ T cells than among CD4+ T cells. Antigen specificity was not determined for the clonally expanded peripheral T cells. At doses of 0.1 to 3.0 mg/kg, clonal expansion of both CD4+ and CD8+ T cells in blood was seen between baseline and week 6. Low levels of normalized T-cell clonal expansion were also seen in some patients who did not respond. In the 0.1-3.0 mg/kg groups, partial responders had among the lowest normalized peripheral clonal expansion, particularly in CD8+ T cells.

In the case of this clone: Its antigen target is currently unknown. No much larger clone is present one base from it, and per-base qualities are unavailable.

For sequencing of the TCRbeta CDR3 region, genomic DNA was extracted from the sorted cells. The immunoSEQ Assay was used to sequence the TCRbeta CDR3 regions. Imported from immuneACCESS, the table was reduced by TCRdb to in-frame sequences with V and J called. These copies leave out some clones; in studies compared against another copy, an unresolved V gene accounts for under half, and the cause of the remainder is not known. The sample table shows some 20,000 clones, and around four fifths are seen once. Over 11% of the sample is taken by the ten largest. The CDR3 sequence holds 13 residues, the cysteine and phenylalanine included. The kept DNA is CDR3 alone, 39 bases in frame from the first base. CDR1 and CDR2 (PRHDT, FYEKMQ) derive from the germline V gene (reference sequence). V has 5 bases trimmed and J has 0 bases trimmed; junction bases matching no gene number 0. The trial excluded patients who had a history of autoimmune disease or who were on systemic immunosuppression. Peripheral blood for TCR sequencing was collected from all dose cohorts at baseline, on cycle 4 day 1, and on cycle 7 day 1. The samples were taken from a phase I, first-in-human, multicenter, open-label dose-escalation trial of ivuxolimab. The trial enrolled adults with locally advanced or metastatic head and neck squamous cell, hepatocellular, melanoma or renal cell carcinoma. CD4+ and CD8+ T cells were sorted separately from peripheral blood before TCR sequencing.

The chain is assembled from TRBV13 and TRBJ1-1, with 7 bases in between that match TRBD1. The sequencing used CD4+ or CD8+ T cells sorted from blood, collected in a trial of the OX40 agonist ivuxolimab. The receptor was derived from an adult with an advanced solid tumor such as melanoma, head and neck, liver or kidney cancer. CDR3 protein: CASSGQVNTEAFF. In nucleotides, the sequence is TGTGCCAGCAGCGGACAGGTGAACACTGAAGCTTTCTTT. With the rest looked up from the reference TRBV13 and TRBJ1-1 genes rather than sequenced, the full variable domain is AAGVIQSPRHLIKEKRETATLKCYPIPRHDTVYWYQQGPGQDPQFLISFYEKMQSDKGSIPDRFSAQQFSDYHSELNMSSLELGDSALYFCASSGQVNTEAFFGQGTRLTVV.